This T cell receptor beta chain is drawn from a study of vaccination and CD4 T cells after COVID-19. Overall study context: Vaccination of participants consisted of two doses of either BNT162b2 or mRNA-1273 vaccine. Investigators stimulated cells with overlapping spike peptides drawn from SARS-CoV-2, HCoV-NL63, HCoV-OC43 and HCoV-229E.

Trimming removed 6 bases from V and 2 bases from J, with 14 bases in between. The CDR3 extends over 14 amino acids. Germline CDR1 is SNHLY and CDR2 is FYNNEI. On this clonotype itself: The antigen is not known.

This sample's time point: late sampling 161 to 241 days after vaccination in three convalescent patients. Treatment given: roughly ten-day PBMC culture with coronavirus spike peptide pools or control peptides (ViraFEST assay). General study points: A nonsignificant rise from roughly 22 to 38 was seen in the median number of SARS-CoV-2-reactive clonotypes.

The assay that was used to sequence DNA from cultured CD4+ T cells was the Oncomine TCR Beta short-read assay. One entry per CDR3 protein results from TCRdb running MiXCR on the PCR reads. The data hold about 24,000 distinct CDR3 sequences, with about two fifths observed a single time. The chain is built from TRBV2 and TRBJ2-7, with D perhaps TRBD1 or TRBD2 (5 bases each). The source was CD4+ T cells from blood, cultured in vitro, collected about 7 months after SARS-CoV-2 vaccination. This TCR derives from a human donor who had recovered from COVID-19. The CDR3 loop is CASSQGGGTYEQYF. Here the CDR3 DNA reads TGTGCCAGCAGCCAGGGTGGGGGTACCTACGAGCAGTACTTC.